Reported below is one T cell receptor beta chain. Its antigen is undetermined. Per germline, CDR1 SGHTA and CDR2 FQGNSA. The CDR3 covers 19 residues. Trimming cost V 5 bases and J 8 bases; bases outside gene matches: 21. The sample comes from a study of shared clonotypes between healthy human individuals. The authors' processing: Filtering of immunoSEQ junctional sequences could not match full-length read filtering. The assay was immunoSEQ multiplex PCR, and TCRdb's table has in-frame clones only and misses some. V, J and clone size derive from that table, while D and trimming were established from the DNA sequence. The profile shows 2 million to 2.5 million clones, 93% of them singletons. Study outcomes and limitations: Rarefaction indicated that sorted-subset sequencing remained incomplete although depth was large.

This TCR was recovered from a man in his late teens or twenties in good health. Some clones in this sample may be carry-over from other donors' samples. V gene TRBV7-2 combines with J gene TRBJ2-3; TRBD1 matches at 11 bases. The sequencing input was naive CD4+ T cells from PBMCs. Subset described: CD45RA+ positively selected. The DNA of the CDR3 is TGTGCCAGCAGCCCGCGTCTCGGCTCCGGACAGGGGGCTTTTGCTACGCAGTATTTT. Residues: CASSPRLGSGQGAFATQYF. Supplemented by reference TRBV7-2 and TRBJ2-3, the full variable domain reads GAGVSQSPSNKVTEKGKDVELRCDPISGHTALYWYRQSLGQGLEFLIYFQGNSAPDKSGLPSDRFSAERTGGSVSTLTIQRTQQEDSAVYLCASSPRLGSGQGAFATQYFGPGTRLTVL.